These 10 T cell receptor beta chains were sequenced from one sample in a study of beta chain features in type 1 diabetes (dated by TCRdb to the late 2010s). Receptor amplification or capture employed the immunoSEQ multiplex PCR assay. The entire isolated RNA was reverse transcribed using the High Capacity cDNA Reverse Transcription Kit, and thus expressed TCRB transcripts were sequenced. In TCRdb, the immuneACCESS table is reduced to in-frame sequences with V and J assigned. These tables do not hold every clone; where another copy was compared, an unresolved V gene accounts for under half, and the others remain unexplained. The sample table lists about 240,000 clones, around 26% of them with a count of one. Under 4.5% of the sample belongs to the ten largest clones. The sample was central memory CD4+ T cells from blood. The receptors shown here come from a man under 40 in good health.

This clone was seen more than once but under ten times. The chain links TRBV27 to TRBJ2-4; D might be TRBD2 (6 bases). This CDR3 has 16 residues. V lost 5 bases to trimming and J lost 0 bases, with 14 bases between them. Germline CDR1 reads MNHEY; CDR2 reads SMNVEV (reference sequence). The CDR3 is CASSISSDRAKNIQYF. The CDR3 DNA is TGTGCCAGCAGTATCTCTAGCGACCGAGCCAAAAACATTCAGTACTTC.

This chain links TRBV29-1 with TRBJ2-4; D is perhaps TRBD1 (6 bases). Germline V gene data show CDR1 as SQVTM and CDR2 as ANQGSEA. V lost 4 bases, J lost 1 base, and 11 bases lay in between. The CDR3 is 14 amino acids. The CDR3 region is CSVAGHTAKNIQYF. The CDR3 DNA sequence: TGCAGCGTTGCGGGACATACCGCCAAAAACATTCAGTACTTC.

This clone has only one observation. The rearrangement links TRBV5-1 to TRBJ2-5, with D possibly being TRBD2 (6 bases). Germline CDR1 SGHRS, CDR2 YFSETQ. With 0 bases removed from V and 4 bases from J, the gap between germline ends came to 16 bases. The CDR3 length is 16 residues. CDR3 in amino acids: CASSLGGVSGAETQYF. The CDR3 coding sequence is TGCGCCAGCAGCTTGGGCGGGGTCTCAGGTGCAGAGACCCAGTACTTC.

CDR3 region: CAWAGTGGYEQYF. CDR3 nucleotides: TGTGCCTGGGCCGGGACAGGGGGCTACGAGCAGTACTTC. The chain employs TRBV30 and TRBJ2-7, with 11 bases aligning to TRBD1. V lost 5 bases, J lost 3 bases, and 3 bases stayed unmatched. CDR1 is GTSNPN and CDR2 is SVGIG in the germline V gene (reference sequence). This CDR3 is built from 13 residues.

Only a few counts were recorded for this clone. CDR3 DNA: TGTGCCAGCCGACCCGAAGGACAGGGGCTACGGAAGGAGTACTTC. Protein: CASRPEGQGLRKEYF. The V gene is TRBV2, the J gene TRBJ2-7; 9 nucleotides match TRBD1. CDR1 and CDR2 (germline): SNHLY, FYNNEI. V was pared by 8 bases and J by 11 bases, with 19 bases of the junction left unmatched. The CDR3 has 15 residues.

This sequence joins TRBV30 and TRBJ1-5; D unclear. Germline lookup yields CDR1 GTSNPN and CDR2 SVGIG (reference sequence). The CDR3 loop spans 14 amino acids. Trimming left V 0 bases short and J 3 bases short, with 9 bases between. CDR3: CAWSVGSVNQPQHF. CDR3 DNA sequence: TGTGCCTGGAGTGTGGGTTCGGTCAATCAGCCCCAGCATTTT.

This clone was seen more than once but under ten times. CDR3 nucleotide sequence: TGTGCCAGCAGTGAGAGGGCCTCGAGCTCCTACAATGAGCAGTTCTTC. Amino acids: CASSERASSSYNEQFF. The chain employs TRBV6-4 and TRBJ2-1, with D tentatively TRBD2 (5 bases). This CDR3 has 16 residues. Per germline, CDR1 MRHNA and CDR2 SNTAGT. The germline V and J ends were trimmed by 3 bases and 0 bases, with 12 bases remaining between them.

In DNA form, the CDR3 reads TGTGCCAGCAGGGTAGGGCCGACCTACGAGCAGTACTTC. This codes for CASRVGPTYEQYF. The chain combines TRBV28 with TRBJ2-7; D is uncertain. V gave up 6 bases and J gave up 2 bases, with 11 bases separating them. Germline loops: CDR1 MDHEN, CDR2 SYDVKM. The CDR3 sequence is 13 residues long.

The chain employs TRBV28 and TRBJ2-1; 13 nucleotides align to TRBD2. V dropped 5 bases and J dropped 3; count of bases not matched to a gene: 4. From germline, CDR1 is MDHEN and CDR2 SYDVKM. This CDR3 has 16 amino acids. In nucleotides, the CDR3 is TGTGCCAGCAGTCCAGGGACTAGCGGGATCTACAATGAGCAGTTCTTC. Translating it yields CASSPGTSGIYNEQFF.

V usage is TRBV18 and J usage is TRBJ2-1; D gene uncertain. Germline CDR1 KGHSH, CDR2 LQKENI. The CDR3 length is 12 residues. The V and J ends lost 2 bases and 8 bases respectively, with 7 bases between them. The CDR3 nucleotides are TGTGCCAGCTCACCAATTGGCGATGAGCAGTTCTTC. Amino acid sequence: CASSPIGDEQFF.